This TCR beta chain was captured by sequencing in a study of shared clonotypes between healthy human individuals. Method: immunoSEQ multiplex PCR; TCRdb's copy keeps in-frame clones and lacks some. The repertoire holds approximately 470,000 clones, with approximately 80% as singletons. The V gene's germline CDR1 is MGHRA and CDR2 YSYEKL. V was pared by 6 bases and J by 8 bases, with 5 bases of the junction left unmatched. This CDR3 has 13 amino acids. Source material: PBMCs. The receptor was isolated from a middle-aged woman in good health. Some clones in this sample may be carry-over from other donors' samples. The chain recombines TRBV4-1 with TRBJ1-4; 8 bases map to TRBD1. The DNA of the CDR3 is TGCGCCAGCAGAATGACAGGGGCCGAAAAACTGTTTTTT. This sequence encodes CASRMTGAEKLFF.